Below, 30 T cell receptor beta chains from the same sample are listed, as sequenced in a study of cytomegalovirus exposure and HLA in healthy donors. PCR primers comprised 60 Vbeta and 13 Jbeta primers. TCRdb's table, derived via immunoSEQ multiplex PCR, lists solely in-frame clones and lacks some. Of 100,000 to 120,000 clones listed, roughly 72% were seen once; the top ten hold around 3.9%. The sequencing input was PBMCs. These receptors originate from a woman in her forties in good health and CMV-seropositive.

J is TRBJ1-4 and V is TRBV7-9; 10 bases are shared with TRBD1. Trimming took 5 bases from V and 8 from J; bases not matched to a gene: 8. This CDR3 region has 15 residues. Germline V lookup: CDR1 SEHNR, CDR2 FQNEAQ (reference sequence). The CDR3 DNA is TGTGCCAGCAGCCTCGGGACAGGGGATCGGGAAAAACTGTTTTTT. Its protein is CASSLGTGDREKLFF.

This chain connects TRBV7-9 to TRBJ2-1, with 15 bases identical to TRBD2. The V segment lost 5 bases and the J segment 8 bases; nucleotides outside the gene matches: 13. CDR3 size: 18 residues. Germline lookup yields CDR1 SEHNR and CDR2 FQNEAQ (reference sequence). The DNA of the CDR3 is TGTGCCAGCAGCATCAAGGCCTTGGGGACTAGCGGGAGGCATGAGCAGTTCTTC. Translating it yields CASSIKALGTSGRHEQFF.

In its sample, this clone was seen a few times. V gene TRBV30 combines with J gene TRBJ1-4; D remains unclear. From germline, CDR1 is GTSNPN and CDR2 SVGIG (reference sequence). Trimming left V 0 bases short and J 11 bases short, with 7 bases between. The length of the CDR3 is 11 residues. Here the CDR3 reads CAWSVVEKLFF. CDR3 DNA: TGTGCCTGGAGTGTAGTGGAGAAACTGTTTTTT.

The chain carries TRBV27 and TRBJ2-4; D possibly corresponds to TRBD1 (6 bases). The CDR3 consists of 14 residues. CDR1 is MNHEY and CDR2 is SMNVEV in the germline V gene (reference sequence). The V and J ends lost 3 bases and 2 bases respectively, with 8 bases between them. The CDR3 spells CASSFGDTKNIQYF. The CDR3 region has the DNA TGTGCCAGCAGTTTTGGGGACACCAAAAACATTCAGTACTTC.

The chain employs TRBV13 and TRBJ2-1; 7 bases match TRBD1. The V gene end was trimmed by 4 bases and the J gene end by 7 bases; junction bases not matched to a gene: 7. There are 14 residues in the CDR3. Germline V gene data show CDR1 as PRHDT and CDR2 as FYEKMQ (reference sequence). In DNA form, the CDR3 reads TGTGCCAGCAGCTCGTCGACAGGGTTTAATGAGCAGTTCTTC. Translating gives CASSSSTGFNEQFF.

The V gene is TRBV4-2, the J gene TRBJ1-2; 8 bases align to TRBD1. V trimming: 4 bases; J trimming: 3 bases; junction bases outside the gene matches: 1. Germline values: CDR1 LGHNA, CDR2 YNFKEQ. The CDR3 sequence is 13 residues long. The CDR3 region has the DNA TGTGCCAGCAGCCTGGGACAGGACTATGGCTACACCTTC. Its protein product is CASSLGQDYGYTF.

The chain employs TRBV4-1 and TRBJ1-5, with 12 bases lining up with TRBD1. V lost 3 bases and J lost 5; bases outside the gene matches: 5. Germline V CDR1 and CDR2: MGHRA, YSYEKL. This CDR3 is 16 amino acids long. CDR3: CASSHAGTGGDQPQHF. For the CDR3, the DNA is TGCGCCAGCAGCCACGCCGGGACAGGGGGCGATCAGCCCCAGCATTTT.

This rearrangement joins TRBV5-1 to TRBJ1-1, with D perhaps matching TRBD1 (6 bases). Trimming cost V 2 bases and J 5 bases, with 16 bases left between them. CDR3 length: 15 residues. Germline V gene data show CDR1 as SGHRS and CDR2 as YFSETQ. The CDR3 DNA sequence: TGCGCCAGCAGCTTTGCGGGGGGCGCATATACTGAAGCTTTCTTT. This codes for CASSFAGGAYTEAFF.

The gene calls are TRBV5-1 and TRBJ1-5; the D gene is possibly TRBD1 (6 bases). V was cut by 3 bases and J by 7 bases, with 14 bases left in between. CDR1 SGHRS and CDR2 YFSETQ come from the germline V gene. The CDR3 is made up of 14 amino acids. The CDR3 is CASSSTGTEQPQHF. The CDR3 DNA reads TGCGCCAGCAGCTCTACAGGGACGGAACAGCCCCAGCATTTT.

The chain carries TRBV6-5 and TRBJ2-7, with D tentatively TRBD2 (5 bases). Germline V lookup: CDR1 MNHEY, CDR2 SVGAGI. The CDR3 is 13 amino acids. V was clipped by 6 bases and J by 2 bases, with 11 bases between them. Here the CDR3 reads CASRRTAAYEQYF. The CDR3 DNA is TGTGCCAGCAGGAGGACTGCAGCCTACGAGCAGTACTTC.

A remark on this clone: Other DNA sequences in the sample encode the same CDR3. The chain couples TRBV5-6 to TRBJ2-7; 7 nucleotides match TRBD1. Germline assignment: CDR1 SGHDT and CDR2 YYEEEE. The length of the CDR3 is 14 residues. Losses at the gene ends were 0 bases for V and 0 bases for J; bases not matched to a gene: 0. Here the CDR3 reads CASSLGQGSYEQYF. CDR3 sequence (DNA): TGTGCCAGCAGCTTGGGACAGGGCTCCTACGAGCAGTACTTC. The variable domain in full, completed from reference TRBV5-6 and TRBJ2-7, reads DAGVTQSPTHLIKTRGQQVTLRCSPKSGHDTVSWYQQALGQGPQFIFQYYEEEERQRGNFPDRFSGHQFPNYSSELNVNALLLGDSALYLCASSLGQGSYEQYFGPGTRLTVT.

This chain connects TRBV14 to TRBJ2-6, with D possibly being TRBD1 (6 bases). The germline CDR1 and CDR2 sequences are SGHDN and FVKESK. Trimming took off 4 bases at V and 2 bases at J, with 18 bases between the two ends. The CDR3 covers 18 residues. CDR3 sequence (DNA): TGTGCCAGCAGCCCAGGGACATACAAGGTACCTGGGGCCAACGTCCTGACTTTC. Translated: CASSPGTYKVPGANVLTF.

CDR3 in DNA: TGTGCCAGCAGCCTTAAGTGGCAGTCTAATGAAAAACTGTTTTTT. The encoded protein is CASSLKWQSNEKLFF. This rearrangement joins TRBV14 to TRBJ1-4; D gene unclear. Trimming took 4 bases from V and 3 from J, leaving 12 bases between them. CDR3 size: 15 residues. The germline V gene encodes CDR1 SGHDN and CDR2 FVKESK.

The chain is built from TRBV6-6 and TRBJ2-1, with 8 bases matching TRBD1. The length of the CDR3 is 12 residues. V shed 8 bases and J 6 bases; nucleotides not matched to a gene: 3. Germline V gene sequence: CDR1 MNHNY, CDR2 SVGAGI (reference sequence). The CDR3 protein is CASADRGNEQFF. CDR3 bases: TGTGCCAGCGCCGACAGGGGCAATGAGCAGTTCTTC.

The rearrangement links TRBV5-5 to TRBJ2-1; 11 bases are a match to TRBD2. Germline CDR1 is SGHKS and CDR2 is YYEKEE (reference sequence). After removal of 4 bases from V and 14 bases from J, the junction contained 14 bases not matched to a gene. CDR3 size: 15 residues. The CDR3 sequence: CASSGGTSGGMREFF. CDR3 in DNA: TGTGCCAGCAGCGGAGGGACTAGCGGTGGAATGAGGGAGTTCTTC.

This chain uses TRBV13 with TRBJ2-1; D possibly corresponds to TRBD2 (6 bases). The CDR3 length is 14 residues. Germline V gene sequence: CDR1 PRHDT, CDR2 FYEKMQ (reference sequence). With 3 bases removed from V and 7 bases from J, the gap between germline ends came to 13 bases. CDR3 amino acids: CASSLGGGENEQFF. The CDR3 bases are TGTGCCAGCAGCTTGGGGGGTGGGGAAAATGAGCAGTTCTTC.

The rearrangement uses TRBV10-3 and TRBJ2-4; a possible D gene is TRBD2 (6 bases). The CDR3 is 16 amino acids. V lost 10 bases, J lost 1 base, and 20 bases lay in between. Germline V gene data show CDR1 as ENHRY and CDR2 as SYGVKD. The CDR3 loop reads CATQEAAGRAKNIQYF. The CDR3 nucleotides read TGTGCCACTCAGGAGGCGGCGGGGCGGGCCAAAAACATTCAGTACTTC.

The rearrangement uses TRBV6-1 and TRBJ1-2; 10 bases are a match to TRBD1. CDR1 is MNHNS, CDR2 SASEGT, per germline. The CDR3 is 16 residues long. After removal of 0 bases from V and 4 bases from J, the junction contained 5 bases not matched to a gene. The CDR3 nucleotides are TGTGCCAGCAGTGAAGCAGAGGGACAGGGGACCTATGGCTACACCTTC. As protein: CASSEAEGQGTYGYTF.

V gene TRBV11-3 combines with J gene TRBJ1-1; tentatively, D is TRBD1 (5 bases). The V end lost 4 bases, the J end lost 2 bases, and 11 bases lay between the germline ends. Per the germline V gene, CDR1 is SGHNT and CDR2 is YENEEA. CDR3 size: 14 residues. This chain's CDR3 is CASSSRVSNTEAFF. CDR3 DNA sequence: TGTGCCAGCAGCTCCAGGGTATCCAACACTGAAGCTTTCTTT.

V and J are TRBV28 and TRBJ1-2; a possible D gene is TRBD1 (5 bases). There are 16 residues in the CDR3. Trimming removed 5 bases from V and 4 bases from J, with 20 bases in between. Germline values: CDR1 MDHEN, CDR2 SYDVKM. CDR3 coding DNA: TGTGCCAGCAGTAGGCTCGCGGGAGGGGCGGGCTATGGCTACACCTTC. Encoded protein: CASSRLAGGAGYGYTF.

This rearrangement joins TRBV5-6 to TRBJ2-6; the D gene is possibly TRBD2 (6 bases). V gave up 0 bases and J gave up 1 base, with 14 bases separating them. The length of the CDR3 is 18 residues. Germline CDR1 and CDR2: SGHDT and YYEEEE. In nucleotides, the CDR3 is TGTGCCAGCAGCTTGGTGGGGGGTTGGGATTCTGGGGCCAACGTCCTGACTTTC. Translation: CASSLVGGWDSGANVLTF.

J is TRBJ2-3 and V is TRBV13; no clear D gene. This CDR3 spans 12 amino acids. The V end lost 5 bases, the J end lost 0 bases, and 3 bases lay between the germline ends. The germline CDR1 and CDR2 sequences are PRHDT and FYEKMQ (reference sequence). The CDR3 spells CASSHSTDTQYF. The CDR3 DNA follows: TGTGCCAGCAGCCATAGCACAGATACGCAGTATTTT.

The chain is built from TRBV30 and TRBJ2-7; 7 bases match TRBD1. V gave up 3 bases and J gave up 3 bases; unmatched junction bases: 14. The CDR3 has 16 residues. Germline assignment: CDR1 GTSNPN and CDR2 SVGIG (reference sequence). CDR3 DNA sequence: TGTGCCTGGAGATTCACGGACAGGCCCGATTTCTACGAGCAGTACTTC. The encoded protein is CAWRFTDRPDFYEQYF.

In regard to this clone: It is unclear where the CDR3 begins or ends on the DNA, so no DNA is shown, and the CDR3 is as TCRdb lists it. V and J are TRBV19 and TRBJ1-6. With termini counted, the CDR3 has 16 amino acids. Germline assignment: CDR1 LNHDA and CDR2 SQIVND (reference sequence). This CDR3 is CASTSEGGIYNSPLHF.

The CDR3 DNA follows: TGTGCCAGCAGTCCCTCCGGACTAGCGGGAGATGGCGAGCAGTACTTC. It codes for CASSPSGLAGDGEQYF. The rearrangement links TRBV27 to TRBJ2-7; 13 bases are shared with TRBD2. Unmatched junction bases numbered 10, after V lost 5 bases and J lost 6 bases. Germline V lookup: CDR1 MNHEY, CDR2 SMNVEV (reference sequence). The CDR3 consists of 16 residues.

V gene TRBV7-3 combines with J gene TRBJ2-3, with D possibly TRBD1 on 6 matching bases. This CDR3 is 15 amino acids long. CDR1 is SGHTA and CDR2 is FQGTGA in the germline V gene. V was pared by 3 bases and J by 2 bases, with 12 bases between. The CDR3 DNA sequence: TGTGCCAGCAGCTTGGACAGACAATCCACAGATACGCAGTATTTT. Translated, it gives CASSLDRQSTDTQYF.

The genes are TRBV5-1 and TRBJ2-5; D is possibly TRBD2 (5 bases). The CDR3 has 14 residues. V lost 0 bases to trimming and J lost 1 base, with 7 bases between them. CDR1 SGHRS and CDR2 YFSETQ come from the germline V gene. The CDR3 sequence is CASSLASGQETQYF. The CDR3 nucleotides are TGCGCCAGCAGCTTGGCCAGCGGCCAAGAGACCCAGTACTTC.

The chain links TRBV4-3 to TRBJ2-3; TRBD2 matches 7 bases. The J segment lost 5 bases and the V segment lost 0 bases, leaving 11 bases of the junction unmatched. The germline V gene encodes CDR1 LGHNA and CDR2 YSLEER. This CDR3 comprises 17 residues. The DNA of the CDR3 is TGCGCCAGCAGCCAAGAAAAGGGCACAGGCGGGGGAGATACGCAGTATTTT. This translates into CASSQEKGTGGGDTQYF.

The CDR3 coding sequence is TGTGCCAGCAGTGACAGGGGAATGGTGTCCTACGAGCAGTACTTC. Translation gives CASSDRGMVSYEQYF. The V and J genes are TRBV2 and TRBJ2-5, with D possibly TRBD1 on 6 matching bases. Near its end, the DNA agrees better with TRBJ2-7, so the J call may be wrong. Germline CDR1 reads SNHLY; CDR2 reads FYNNEI. This CDR3 comprises 15 residues.

This clone was detected a few times. The chain has TRBV5-1 and TRBJ1-5; 10 bases line up with TRBD1. The CDR3 runs 13 residues. V lost 7 bases to trimming and J lost 7 bases; unmatched junction nucleotides: 5. Germline CDR1 is SGHRS and CDR2 is YFSETQ. Here the CDR3 DNA reads TGCGCCAGCCAAAGGGACAGGGGCCAGCCCCAGCATTTT. It is translated as CASQRDRGQPQHF.